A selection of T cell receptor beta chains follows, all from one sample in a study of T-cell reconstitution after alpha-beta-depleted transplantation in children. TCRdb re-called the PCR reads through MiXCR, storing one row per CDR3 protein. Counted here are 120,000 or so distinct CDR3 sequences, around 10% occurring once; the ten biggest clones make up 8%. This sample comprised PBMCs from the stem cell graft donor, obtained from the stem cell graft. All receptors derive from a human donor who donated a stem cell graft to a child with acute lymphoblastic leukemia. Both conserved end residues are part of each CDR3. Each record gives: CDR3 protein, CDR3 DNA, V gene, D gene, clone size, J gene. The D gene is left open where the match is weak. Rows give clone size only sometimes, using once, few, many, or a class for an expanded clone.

CDR3: CASSPGLRAETQYF
DNA: TGTGCCAGCAGCCCCGGCCTTCGGGCGGAGACCCAGTACTTC
V: TRBV6-1
D: .
size: many
J: TRBJ2-5

CDR3: CASSSTGDYGYTF
DNA: TGTGCCAGCAGTTCCACAGGGGACTATGGCTACACCTTC
V: TRBV6-5
D: TRBD1
size: many
J: TRBJ1-2

CDR3: CASLRGPFRNQPQHF
DNA: TGTGCCAGCCTAAGGGGGCCGTTCCGCAATCAGCCCCAGCATTTT
V: TRBV6-2/TRBV6-3
D: TRBD1
size: many
J: TRBJ1-5

CDR3: CASSFRGGRGSEQYF
DNA: TGTGCCAGCAGTTTTCGGGGCGGGAGGGGATCCGAGCAGTACTTC
V: TRBV27
D: TRBD2
size: many
J: TRBJ2-7

CDR3: CASSSEDRPSPYEQYF
DNA: TGTGCCAGCAGCTCAGAAGACAGGCCCTCCCCTTACGAGCAGTACTTC
V: TRBV7-9
D: .
size: few
J: TRBJ2-7

CDR3: CASSLVNSGRAPYNEQFF
DNA: TGTGCCAGCAGCTTGGTAAATAGCGGGAGGGCCCCCTACAATGAGCAGTTCTTC
V: TRBV11-2
D: TRBD2
size: many
J: TRBJ2-1

CDR3: CASSEGGYRAAGQETQYF
DNA: TGTGCCAGCAGTGAAGGAGGATACAGGGCTGCCGGACAAGAGACCCAGTACTTC
V: TRBV6-1
D: .
size: many
J: TRBJ2-5

CDR3: CASSYNSGNTIYF
DNA: TGTGCCAGCAGCTACAACTCTGGAAACACCATATATTTT
V: TRBV7-6
D: .
size: many
J: TRBJ1-3

CDR3: CSAPRGGEVNEQFF
DNA: TGCAGTGCACCGAGGGGGGGTGAAGTCAATGAGCAGTTCTTC
V: TRBV20-1
D: .
size: many
J: TRBJ2-1

CDR3: CASSFRDSTEAFF
DNA: TGTGCCAGCAGTTTCCGGGATAGCACTGAAGCTTTCTTT
V: TRBV12-3/TRBV12-4
D: .
size: .
J: TRBJ1-1

CDR3: CASSVGGVETQYF
DNA: TGTGCCAGCAGCGTTGGGGGAGTGGAGACCCAGTACTTC
V: TRBV2
D: .
size: many
J: TRBJ2-5

CDR3: CAWTSNMVEQFF
DNA: TGTGCCTGGACCTCAAACATGGTTGAGCAGTTCTTC
V: TRBV30
D: .
size: many
J: TRBJ2-1

CDR3: CATSDLHSSTSGRRDEQFF
DNA: TGTGCCACCAGTGATTTGCATTCATCGACTAGCGGGAGGAGGGATGAGCAGTTCTTC
V: TRBV24-1
D: TRBD2
size: many
J: TRBJ2-1

CDR3: CASSLDLYNEQFF
DNA: TGCGCCAGCAGCTTGGACCTCTACAATGAGCAGTTCTTC
V: TRBV5-1
D: .
size: many
J: TRBJ2-1

CDR3: CASSPKTGPYEQYF
DNA: TGCGCCAGCAGCCCGAAGACAGGCCCCTACGAGCAGTACTTC
V: TRBV5-1
D: .
size: many
J: TRBJ2-7

CDR3: CASSLRDFAQNTEAFF
DNA: TGTGCCAGCAGCTTAAGGGACTTCGCCCAAAACACTGAAGCTTTCTTT
V: TRBV7-2
D: .
size: many
J: TRBJ1-1

CDR3: CASSHIPGEALGNTEAFF
DNA: TGTGCCAGCAGCCATATCCCCGGGGAGGCACTAGGGAACACTGAAGCTTTCTTT
V: TRBV3-1
D: .
size: many
J: TRBJ1-1

CDR3: CASSFRVSQETQYF
DNA: TGTGCCAGCAGTTTCAGGGTCTCCCAAGAGACCCAGTACTTC
V: TRBV12-3/TRBV12-4
D: .
size: .
J: TRBJ2-5

CDR3: CASSSPVNTEAFF
DNA: TGTGCCAGCAGCTCACCGGTGAACACTGAAGCTTTCTTT
V: TRBV7-9
D: .
size: many
J: TRBJ1-1

CDR3: CASSSGRNSPLHF
DNA: TGTGCCAGCAGCTCTGGACGAAATTCACCCCTCCACTTT
V: TRBV7-2
D: .
size: many
J: TRBJ1-6

CDR3: CASSSGLAGGKGGNEQFF
DNA: TGCGCCAGCAGCTCGGGACTAGCGGGAGGCAAGGGGGGCAATGAGCAGTTCTTC
V: TRBV5-1
D: TRBD2
size: many
J: TRBJ2-1

CDR3: CASSFTSYNEQFF
DNA: TGTGCCAGCAGTTTTACCAGTTACAATGAGCAGTTCTTC
V: TRBV27
D: .
size: many
J: TRBJ2-1

CDR3: CASSYGAGRETQYF
DNA: TGTGCCAGCAGTTATGGAGCCGGCAGAGAGACCCAGTACTTC
V: TRBV28
D: .
size: many
J: TRBJ2-5

CDR3: CSARGLAAGDTQYF
DNA: TGCAGTGCTAGAGGGCTAGCGGCTGGAGATACGCAGTATTTT
V: TRBV20-1
D: TRBD2
size: many
J: TRBJ2-3

CDR3: CASSPTGRRNQPQHF
DNA: TGTGCCAGCAGCCCCACGGGCCGCAGGAATCAGCCCCAGCATTTT
V: TRBV27
D: .
size: many
J: TRBJ1-5

CDR3: CASQPRGTESYNEQFF
DNA: TGTGCCAGTCAACCCAGGGGGACAGAGAGCTACAATGAGCAGTTCTTC
V: TRBV6-1
D: TRBD1
size: few
J: TRBJ2-1

CDR3: CASSPQGNEQYF
DNA: TGTGCCAGCAGCCCCCAGGGCAACGAGCAGTACTTC
V: TRBV9
D: .
size: .
J: TRBJ2-7

CDR3: CASSEAGHTEAFF
DNA: TGTGCCAGCAGTGAAGCGGGACACACTGAAGCTTTCTTT
V: TRBV6-1
D: .
size: .
J: TRBJ1-1

CDR3: CASSYGLLLTYEQYF
DNA: TGTGCCAGCAGTTACGGTCTTCTCCTGACCTACGAGCAGTACTTC
V: TRBV6-2/TRBV6-3
D: .
size: .
J: TRBJ2-7

CDR3: CASSLGMGPGSNQPQHF
DNA: TGTGCCAGCAGCCTGGGGATGGGCCCTGGGAGCAATCAGCCCCAGCATTTT
V: TRBV6-5
D: .
size: many
J: TRBJ1-5

CDR3: CASSARAGGVGEQYF
DNA: TGTGCCAGCAGTGCCCGAGCGGGAGGAGTAGGCGAGCAGTACTTC
V: TRBV25-1
D: TRBD2
size: many
J: TRBJ2-7

CDR3: CASSQESRGGRDTQYF
DNA: TGCGCCAGCAGCCAAGAGTCGAGGGGAGGTCGAGATACGCAGTATTTT
V: TRBV4-3
D: .
size: .
J: TRBJ2-3

CDR3: CASSLEFWTSGDTQYF
DNA: TGTGCCAGCAGCTTAGAGTTCTGGACTTCCGGAGATACGCAGTATTTT
V: TRBV11-2
D: .
size: many
J: TRBJ2-3

CDR3: CASRSAGLANQETQYF
DNA: TGTGCCAGCCGATCCGCGGGACTAGCCAACCAAGAGACCCAGTACTTC
V: TRBV28
D: TRBD2
size: many
J: TRBJ2-5

CDR3: CASTLMGLAFGSNEQFF
DNA: TGCGCCAGCACCTTAATGGGACTAGCCTTCGGGAGCAATGAGCAGTTCTTC
V: TRBV5-1
D: TRBD2
size: many
J: TRBJ2-1

CDR3: CASSKAEAGQGPYEQYF
DNA: TGTGCCAGCAGCAAAGCCGAAGCGGGACAGGGTCCCTACGAGCAGTACTTC
V: TRBV21-1
D: .
size: many
J: TRBJ2-7

CDR3: CASSFEAGEGGELFF
DNA: TGCGCCAGCAGCTTCGAAGCGGGAGAGGGCGGGGAGCTGTTTTTT
V: TRBV5-1
D: TRBD2
size: many
J: TRBJ2-2

CDR3: CASSLGQGQWYGYTF
DNA: TGTGCCAGCAGTTTAGGACAAGGGCAGTGGTATGGCTACACCTTC
V: TRBV12-3/TRBV12-4
D: .
size: many
J: TRBJ1-2

CDR3: CASRLGVQGRDYGYTF
DNA: TGTGCCAGCAGACTCGGAGTCCAGGGGCGAGACTATGGCTACACCTTC
V: TRBV6-5
D: .
size: many
J: TRBJ1-2

CDR3: CSSSREHGYTF
DNA: TGCAGCTCCTCCAGGGAACATGGCTACACCTTC
V: TRBV29-1
D: .
size: few
J: TRBJ1-2

CDR3: CASSYMLGPTTNTGELFF
DNA: TGTGCCAGCAGTTACATGCTCGGTCCAACCACGAACACCGGGGAGCTGTTTTTT
V: TRBV6-2/TRBV6-3
D: .
size: many
J: TRBJ2-2

CDR3: CASSQTGGSTEAFF
DNA: TGTGCCAGCAGCCAAACAGGGGGGAGCACTGAAGCTTTCTTT
V: TRBV9
D: TRBD1
size: many
J: TRBJ1-1

CDR3: CASSGDAAGGYTF
DNA: TGCGCCAGCAGTGGGGATGCAGCTGGTGGCTACACCTTC
V: TRBV10-1
D: .
size: few
J: TRBJ1-2

CDR3: CASRATPGGGPITDTQYF
DNA: TGTGCCAGCAGAGCAACCCCTGGGGGGGGGCCAATCACAGATACGCAGTATTTT
V: TRBV12-3/TRBV12-4
D: .
size: many
J: TRBJ2-3